The 24 T cell receptor beta chains given below trace back to one sample, sequenced in a study of human T cells and chemical hapten exposure. TCRdb recomputed calls from the 5' RACE reads with MiXCR, one row per CDR3 protein. The sample records 75,000 or so distinct CDR3 sequences, 15% to 20% being singletons. The starting material, unfractionated whole blood, was used for total RNA extraction. These TCRs come from a female donor in good health.

The V call is TRBV20-1, the J call TRBJ2-3, with 7 bases identical to TRBD2. Germline assignment: CDR1 DFQATT and CDR2 SNEGSKA (reference sequence). The CDR3 runs to 17 residues. With V trimmed by 4 bases and J by 2 bases, 15 bases remained unmatched. Here the CDR3 reads CSATDEYLRGNTDTQYF. The CDR3, as DNA: TGCAGTGCTACCGACGAATACTTGCGGGGGAACACAGATACGCAGTATTTT.

The chain carries TRBV27 and TRBJ1-6, with D perhaps TRBD1 (5 bases). The CDR3 runs to 13 residues. Per germline, CDR1 MNHEY and CDR2 SMNVEV (reference sequence). V was clipped by 4 bases and J by 7 bases, with 8 bases between them. The CDR3 sequence is CASSWQGNSPLHF. The CDR3 DNA follows: TGTGCCAGCAGTTGGCAGGGCAATTCACCCCTCCACTTT.

This clonotype was detected only a few times. This chain joins TRBV6-1 and TRBJ1-4, with D unclear. The germline V gene encodes CDR1 MNHNS and CDR2 SASEGT. The germline V and J ends were trimmed by 5 bases and 8 bases, with 12 bases remaining between them. The CDR3 has 13 residues. The CDR3, as DNA: TGTGCCAGCAGTCTACCCGGGAAAGAAAAACTGTTTTTT. This codes for CASSLPGKEKLFF.

This clonotype was counted between two and nine times. V and J are TRBV9 and TRBJ2-5; 7 positions match TRBD1. Per germline, CDR1 SGDLS and CDR2 YYNGEE. The CDR3 spans 15 residues. V lost 3 bases and J lost 0; bases outside the gene matches: 5. Here the CDR3 reads CASSDTGQDQETQYF. CDR3 coding DNA: TGTGCCAGCAGCGATACCGGACAGGACCAAGAGACCCAGTACTTC.

At least ten counts were recorded for this clonotype. The chain has TRBV5-1 and TRBJ2-5; 7 bases line up with TRBD1. Germline lookup yields CDR1 SGHRS and CDR2 YFSETQ. J lost 5 bases, V lost 4 bases, and 11 bases had no gene match. The length of the CDR3 is 15 residues. CDR3 loop: CASSTQRQGRETQYF. The CDR3 bases are TGCGCCAGCAGCACACAAAGACAGGGCCGGGAGACCCAGTACTTC. The full variable domain, completed using reference TRBV5-1 and TRBJ2-5, is KAGVTQTPRYLIKTRGQQVTLSCSPISGHRSVSWYQQTPGQGLQFLFEYFSETQRNKGNFPGRFSGRQFSNSRSEMNVSTLELGDSALYLCASSTQRQGRETQYFGPGTRLLVL.

This clonotype has ten or more counts. This sequence joins TRBV9 and TRBJ2-1; tentative D call: TRBD2 (6 bases). The CDR3 contains 14 residues. The V end was cut by 4 bases, the J end by 10 bases, with 18 bases between. The V gene's germline CDR1 is SGDLS and CDR2 YYNGEE. The CDR3 region has the DNA TGTGCCAGCAGCCTCGGAGGGGCCGCCCAAGAGCAGTTCTTC. It encodes CASSLGGAAQEQFF.

This clonotype was observed many times. The V call is TRBV20-1, the J call TRBJ2-7; TRBD1 aligns across 9 bases. V lost 2 bases and J lost 6; bases outside the gene matches: 5. The CDR3 runs 13 residues. Germline V gene data show CDR1 as DFQATT and CDR2 as SNEGSKA (reference sequence). CDR3 amino acids: CSARSGTGSEQYF. The DNA of the CDR3 is TGCAGTGCTAGATCCGGGACAGGGTCCGAGCAGTACTTC.

The chain couples TRBV20-1 to TRBJ2-5, with 10 bases aligning to TRBD1. This CDR3 is 15 amino acids long. Germline V lookup: CDR1 DFQATT, CDR2 SNEGSKA (reference sequence). With V trimmed by 2 bases and J by 4 bases, 7 bases remained unmatched. The CDR3 bases are TGCAGTGCTAGAAACGGACAGGGGGACGGAGAGACCCAGTACTTC. This codes for CSARNGQGDGETQYF.

The chain is built from TRBV5-4 and TRBJ2-5; the D is unclear. Germline V gene lookup returns CDR1 SGHNT and CDR2 YYREEE (reference sequence). The length of the CDR3 is 13 residues. Trimming took 2 bases from V and 0 from J, leaving 5 bases between them. The DNA for the CDR3 is TGTGCCAGCAGCTTCAACTACCAAGAGACCCAGTACTTC. It encodes CASSFNYQETQYF. The full variable domain, in which reference TRBV5-4 and TRBJ2-5 provide the parts outside the CDR3, is ETGVTQSPTHLIKTRGQQVTLRCSSQSGHNTVSWYQQALGQGPQFIFQYYREEENGRGNFPPRFSGLQFPNYSSELNVNALELDDSALYLCASSFNYQETQYFGPGTRLLVL.

The CDR3 here is CASREQGISLEQYF. The CDR3 nucleotides are TGTGCCAGCAGAGAACAGGGAATCTCTCTCGAGCAGTACTTC. The V and J genes are TRBV7-2 and TRBJ2-7, with D possibly being TRBD1 (6 bases). V gave up 6 bases and J gave up 6 bases, with 18 bases separating them. Per germline, CDR1 SGHTA and CDR2 FQGNSA. The CDR3 is made up of 14 amino acids.

This clonotype was found a few times. The V gene is TRBV2, the J gene TRBJ2-7; 11 nucleotides align to TRBD2. Trimming at V came to 2 bases and at J to 7 bases, leaving 16 bases not matched to a gene. CDR3 size: 18 residues. From germline, CDR1 is SNHLY and CDR2 FYNNEI. The CDR3 spells CASSENKIVAGGPDEQYF. The CDR3 bases are TGTGCCAGCAGTGAAAACAAAATTGTAGCGGGGGGGCCGGATGAGCAGTACTTC. The full variable domain, in which reference TRBV2 and TRBJ2-7 provide the parts outside the CDR3, is EPEVTQTPSHQVTQMGQEVILRCVPISNHLYFYWYRQILGQKVEFLVSFYNNEISEKSEIFDDQFSVERPDGSNFTLKIRSTKLEDSAMYFCASSENKIVAGGPDEQYFGPGTRLTVT.

This clonotype came up a few times. This rearrangement joins TRBV19 to TRBJ2-3; D is tentatively TRBD1 or TRBD2 (6 bases each). CDR3 size: 17 residues. Germline values: CDR1 LNHDA, CDR2 SQIVND (reference sequence). Between the trimmed V and J ends, which lost 1 base and 1 base, there was a span of 15 bases. CDR3 protein: CASSIGLGGRGTDTQYF. As DNA, the CDR3 is TGTGCCAGTAGTATAGGGCTTGGGGGGCGCGGCACAGATACGCAGTATTTT.

The chain links TRBV20-1 to TRBJ1-1; a weak D match, TRBD1 (6 bases). The CDR3 length is 17 residues. Germline CDR1 and CDR2: DFQATT and SNEGSKA (reference sequence). Trimming left V 6 bases short and J 5 bases short, with 28 bases between. CDR3 DNA: TGCAGTGCATGTAGGGGAGGATATGGGTGGAGGGGGACTGAAGCTTTCTTT. This sequence encodes CSACRGGYGWRGTEAFF.

This clonotype was detected a few times. The rearrangement uses TRBV4-1 and TRBJ1-3; D remains ambiguous. V was pared by 0 bases and J by 1 base, with 13 bases between. Germline assignment: CDR1 MGHRA and CDR2 YSYEKL. The CDR3 is 17 amino acids. Written as DNA, the CDR3 is TGCGCCAGCAGCCAAGACTTCGTATGGGAATCTGGAAACACCATATATTTT. Encoded protein: CASSQDFVWESGNTIYF.

This CDR3 reads CASSIDEAPGANVLTF. The CDR3 DNA reads as TGTGCCAGTAGTATAGATGAGGCCCCTGGGGCCAACGTCCTGACTTTC. The V and J genes are TRBV19 and TRBJ2-6; D is unclear. Trimming cost V 0 bases and J 2 bases, with 8 bases left between them. Looked up from germline, CDR1 is LNHDA and CDR2 is SQIVND (reference sequence). This CDR3 is 16 amino acids long.

In this sample, this clonotype turned up a few times. The chain combines TRBV29-1 with TRBJ2-1, with D perhaps given as TRBD1 or TRBD2 (5 bases each). V lost 4 bases and J 7 bases, leaving 17 bases between the germline ends. Germline CDR1 is SQVTM and CDR2 is ANQGSEA. The CDR3 totals 14 residues. CDR3 amino acids: CSVVGTLLRNEQFF. For the CDR3, the DNA is TGCAGCGTTGTCGGGACCCTCCTCCGGAATGAGCAGTTCTTC.

The gene calls are TRBV7-9 and TRBJ2-2, with D maybe TRBD1 (6 bases). This CDR3 is 14 amino acids long. Trimming removed 1 base at V and 6 bases at J, with 9 bases between. Germline CDR1 and CDR2: SEHNR and FQNEAQ (reference sequence). Written as DNA, the CDR3 is TGTGCCAGCAGCTTAGAAGGGACACCCGGGGAGCTGTTTTTT. Translating it yields CASSLEGTPGELFF.

This chain uses TRBV7-8 with TRBJ2-7, with 7 bases fitting TRBD2. The CDR3 length is 14 residues. Germline V gene sequence: CDR1 SGHVS, CDR2 FQNEAQ. V shed 2 bases, J shed 0 bases, and the junction held 1 base outside the gene matches. In DNA form, the CDR3 reads TGTGCCAGCAGCTTAATAGCGGGCTCCTACGAGCAGTACTTC. This gives the protein CASSLIAGSYEQYF.

The chain recombines TRBV7-6 with TRBJ2-7, with D tentatively TRBD2 (7 bases). In germline, CDR1 is SGHVS, CDR2 FNYEAQ. The CDR3 consists of 13 residues. V was shortened by 4 bases and J by 7 bases, with 14 bases between the two germline ends. CDR3 nucleotides: TGTGCCAGCAGCTCCGGGGGGCCGGGGGAGCAGTACTTC. Its translation is CASSSGGPGEQYF.

The chain combines TRBV20-1 with TRBJ1-2, with D possibly TRBD1 on 6 matching bases. Trimming pared 6 bases from V and 6 bases from J, leaving 14 bases between. The CDR3 runs 12 residues. Germline CDR1 reads DFQATT; CDR2 reads SNEGSKA (reference sequence). Here the CDR3 DNA reads TGCAGTGCCCCCCGACAGGATAATGGCTACACCTTC. It encodes CSAPRQDNGYTF.

Only one count was recorded for this clonotype. This rearrangement joins TRBV2 to TRBJ2-1; D may be TRBD1 (5 bases). Trimming took 6 bases from V and 5 from J, leaving 17 bases between them. This CDR3 is 15 amino acids long. Germline lookup yields CDR1 SNHLY and CDR2 FYNNEI. CDR3 DNA sequence: TGTGCCAGCAGCAAAACAGGTTCCCTCGACAATGAGCAGTTCTTC. Protein product: CASSKTGSLDNEQFF.

V gene TRBV12-3 or TRBV12-4 combines with J gene TRBJ2-2, with no clear D. V lost 6 bases and J lost 5, with 16 bases in between. The CDR3 is 15 amino acids. The CDR3 DNA follows: TGTGCCAGCAGCCCCCCCCCAGAAGCTACCGGGGAGCTGTTTTTT. It is translated as CASSPPPEATGELFF.

The chain combines TRBV28 with TRBJ1-2; 9 nucleotides agree with TRBD1. Looked up from germline, CDR1 is MDHEN and CDR2 is SYDVKM. Trimming removed 6 bases from V and 3 bases from J; junction bases left unmatched: 2. The CDR3 length is 13 residues. CDR3 loop: CASSRTGDYGYTF. CDR3 in DNA: TGTGCCAGCAGCCGGACAGGGGACTATGGCTACACCTTC.

V gene TRBV3-1 combines with J gene TRBJ2-3; D is undetermined. This CDR3 spans 11 amino acids. CDR1 and CDR2 (germline): LGHDT, YNNKEL (reference sequence). The V gene lost 1 base and the J gene lost 4 bases, with 0 bases spanning the gap. The CDR3 DNA reads TGTGCCAGCAGCCAAGCAGATACGCAGTATTTT. This encodes CASSQADTQYF.